This TCR beta chain came from a study of blood T cell repertoires in COVID-19. This clone has just a few counts. Per the study methods: Researchers report that nucleated cell counts were estimated from reference gene primer amplification. TCRdb keeps only in-frame clones here, not all; method: immunoSEQ multiplex PCR. V and J calls and clone size follow that table, whereas D and trimming were derived from the DNA. The sample records more than 300,000 clones, around 86% being singletons. Per germline, CDR1 GTSNPN and CDR2 SVGIG (reference sequence). The CDR3 is 13 amino acids. The cohort comprised adults aged 18 to 89 years residing in 20 to 30 US areas. Cohort 3 recovery required two negative PCRs, clearance, or symptom resolution.

The sequence was collected from a woman aged 45-60 years who had recovered from COVID-19. The sequenced material came from PBMCs or T cells enriched from blood (not recorded which). The V call is TRBV30, the J call TRBJ1-2; weak D call: TRBD1 (6 bases). The DNA for the CDR3 is TGTGCGGCGGCCCGGCAGGGGAACTATGGCTACACCTTC. Translating it yields CAAARQGNYGYTF.